Following are 22 T cell receptor beta chains from one sample sequenced in a study of human CD8 memory T cell subsets. TCR beta libraries were made by UMI-labeled 5' RACE. TCRdb re-called the 5' RACE reads; one entry per CDR3 protein, DNA not given. The sample's table shows about 7,000 distinct CDR3 sequences. Material: CD8+ stem-like memory T cells (TSCM and TCM) sorted from PBMCs. The subset: stem-like memory CD8 T cells (TSTEM), CCR7+ PD-1- TIGIT-. The origin of the receptors is a human donor in good health.

The gene calls are TRBV11-2 and TRBJ2-1; TCRdb's D call, TRBD1, is unchecked because there is no DNA. CDR3 size: 15 residues. Germline CDR1 reads SGHAT; CDR2 reads FQNNGV. CDR3 protein: CASRLGVSSYNEQFF.

V gene TRBV7-2 combines with J gene TRBJ2-1; no DNA is available, so the TRBD2 call from TCRdb remains unchecked. Germline V gives CDR1 SGHTA, CDR2 FQGNSA. CDR3 length: 13 amino acids. The CDR3 loop is CASRPGLNNEQFF. The whole variable domain, remainder taken from reference TRBV7-2 and TRBJ2-1, is GAGVSQSPSNKVTEKGKDVELRCDPISGHTALYWYRQSLGQGLEFLIYFQGNSAPDKSGLPSDRFSAERTGGSVSTLTIQRTQQEDSAVYLCASRPGLNNEQFFGPGTRLTVL.

This chain connects TRBV28 to TRBJ1-1; TCRdb proposes TRBD1, but this gene call is untestable without DNA. This CDR3 contains 14 residues. Germline values: CDR1 MDHEN, CDR2 SYDVKM. CDR3 residues: CASSDGQPNTEAFF.

By frequency, this clonotype registers medium-sized. The gene calls are TRBV18 and TRBJ1-1. The V gene's germline CDR1 is KGHSH and CDR2 LQKENI. CDR3 length equals 14 residues. CDR3 region: CASSPPQIGVEAFF.

This chain links TRBV11-2 with TRBJ2-5; the D gene TCRdb calls, TRBD1, cannot be checked with no DNA. The CDR3 contains 16 residues. Looked up from germline, CDR1 is SGHAT and CDR2 is FQNNGV. This CDR3 reads CASSSLMTGAEETQYF.

This chain links TRBV19 with TRBJ2-1. Germline CDR1 LNHDA, CDR2 SQIVND (reference sequence). The length of the CDR3 is 12 residues. The CDR3 sequence is CASSMWLNEQFF.

By frequency, this clonotype registers medium-sized (0.01 to 0.1%). The rearrangement links TRBV21-1 to TRBJ2-7; the TCRdb D gene call, TRBD1, has no DNA to confirm it. TRBV21-1 is designated a pseudogene. This CDR3 has 15 residues. The CDR3 reads CASSKKEDRDYEQYF.

The chain joins TRBV19 to TRBJ2-1; TCRdb's D gene call, TRBD2, goes unchecked for lack of DNA. The CDR3 consists of 13 residues. The germline V gene encodes CDR1 LNHDA and CDR2 SQIVND (reference sequence). The CDR3 sequence: CASSMSGMAEQFF.

CDR3 protein: CASSQGLSGRNWDEQFF. The chain combines TRBV4-1 with TRBJ2-1; the D call of TRBD2 rests on TCRdb alone, since no DNA is present to check it. Germline values: CDR1 MGHRA, CDR2 YSYEKL. The CDR3 loop spans 17 amino acids.

The chain links TRBV7-2 to TRBJ2-1. The CDR3 is 17 residues long. CDR1 is SGHTA and CDR2 is FQGNSA in the germline V gene. The CDR3 protein is CASSLFYTTNSYNEQFF. The variable domain in full, completed from reference TRBV7-2 and TRBJ2-1, reads GAGVSQSPSNKVTEKGKDVELRCDPISGHTALYWYRQSLGQGLEFLIYFQGNSAPDKSGLPSDRFSAERTGGSVSTLTIQRTQQEDSAVYLCASSLFYTTNSYNEQFFGPGTRLTVL.

The chain links TRBV11-3 to TRBJ2-7; the TRBD1 assignment by TCRdb is unverifiable without DNA. The CDR3 loop spans 14 amino acids. Germline V lookup: CDR1 SGHNT, CDR2 YENEEA. CDR3 region: CASSPSGQTYEQYF.

J is TRBJ2-5 and V is TRBV12-3 or TRBV12-4; TCRdb picks TRBD2, but there is no DNA to check that call. The CDR3 runs to 18 residues. The CDR3 is CASSCRLAGAQLQETQYF.

V usage is TRBV2 and J usage is TRBJ2-7; the D gene TCRdb calls, TRBD2, cannot be checked with no DNA. The germline V gene has CDR1 SNHLY and CDR2 FYNNEI. There are 15 residues in the CDR3. This CDR3 is CASSVEGPVSYEQYF.

In terms of frequency, this clonotype is medium-sized (0.01 to 0.1%). The rearrangement links TRBV28 to TRBJ2-7; the D call of TRBD1 rests on TCRdb alone, since no DNA is present to check it. This CDR3 spans 14 amino acids. The V gene's germline CDR1 is MDHEN and CDR2 SYDVKM. Here the CDR3 reads CASSRTGPPYEQYF.

The chain recombines TRBV3-1 with TRBJ1-1; TCRdb's assignment of TRBD1 cannot be checked, as there is no DNA. CDR3 size: 14 residues. The V gene's germline CDR1 is LGHDT and CDR2 YNNKEL (reference sequence). The CDR3 loop is CASSQDRRGPEAFF.

The rearrangement joins TRBV29-1 to TRBJ2-7; TCRdb indicates TRBD1, and absent DNA this call remains unverified. This CDR3 comprises 12 residues. Germline values: CDR1 SQVTM, CDR2 ANQGSEA. CDR3: CSVEDVAGEQYF.

This clonotype shows up as medium-sized by frequency. This sequence joins TRBV10-3 and TRBJ2-1. Per germline, CDR1 ENHRY and CDR2 SYGVKD. This CDR3 is 12 amino acids long. This chain's CDR3 is CAISRAGNEQFF.

The chain recombines TRBV6-5 with TRBJ2-7; checking the TCRdb D call of TRBD2 is not possible without DNA. This CDR3 contains 15 residues. Per germline, CDR1 MNHEY and CDR2 SVGAGI. The CDR3 here is CASSYRTSKAYEQYF.

The genes are TRBV5-1 and TRBJ2-1. This CDR3 region has 14 residues. Germline loops: CDR1 SGHRS, CDR2 YFSETQ. CDR3 loop: CASSLVGLYNEQFF.

Measured by frequency, this clonotype is medium-sized (0.01 to 0.1%). The CDR3 is CSATMRDSFSYEQYF. This rearrangement joins TRBV20-1 to TRBJ2-7; TCRdb proposes TRBD1, but this gene call is untestable without DNA. The germline CDR1 and CDR2 sequences are DFQATT and SNEGSKA (reference sequence). The CDR3 is made up of 15 amino acids.

The rearrangement joins TRBV2 to TRBJ2-7; TCRdb lists TRBD2, though no DNA is available to test this call. The CDR3 is 13 amino acids. From germline, CDR1 is SNHLY and CDR2 FYNNEI. The CDR3 loop reads CASSRSSGSEQYF.

The V call is TRBV4-1, the J call TRBJ2-7; TCRdb lists TRBD1, though no DNA is available to test this call. The CDR3 contains 15 residues. The germline CDR1 and CDR2 sequences are MGHRA and YSYEKL. CDR3 residues: CASSQGQGGDYEQYF.